The 10 T cell receptor beta chains given below trace back to one sample, sequenced in a study of blood T cell repertoires in COVID-19. The assay was immunoSEQ multiplex PCR, and TCRdb's table has in-frame clones only and misses some. Among roughly 180,000 clones, about 86% were seen once, and the ten largest hold 3.5% to 4%. The sample consisted of PBMCs or T cells enriched from blood (not recorded which). These receptors came from a woman aged 45-60 years in a cohort exposed to, infected with or recovered from COVID-19 (not recorded which).

V gene TRBV7-2 combines with J gene TRBJ2-7, with D possibly matching TRBD2 (6 bases). Germline V gene data show CDR1 as SGHTA and CDR2 as FQGNSA. V gave up 1 base and J gave up 3 bases, with 13 bases separating them. The CDR3 sequence is 15 residues long. The CDR3 loop is CASSLEEGLYYEQYF. DNA of the CDR3: TGTGCCAGCAGCTTAGAGGAGGGACTTTACTACGAGCAGTACTTC.

The table lists this clone with a count of one. The chain uses TRBV5-1 and TRBJ1-2; the D gene is possibly TRBD1 (6 bases). The CDR3 is 14 amino acids. Germline V gene data show CDR1 as SGHRS and CDR2 as YFSETQ. V lost 0 bases to trimming and J lost 6 bases, with 12 bases between them. CDR3 coding DNA: TGCGCCAGCAGCTTGGGACAGGAAACGAATGGCTACACCTTC. This encodes CASSLGQETNGYTF.

J is TRBJ1-2 and V is TRBV5-1; D perhaps matches TRBD1 (6 bases). V was trimmed by 0 bases and J by 10 bases, leaving 16 bases between them. Germline values: CDR1 SGHRS, CDR2 YFSETQ. There are 14 residues in the CDR3. In nucleotides, the CDR3 is TGCGCCAGCAGCTTGGGTGAGACAGGAGCGTTCTACACCTTC. It codes for CASSLGETGAFYTF.

A single count supports this clone. J is TRBJ2-1 and V is TRBV27; 7 positions match TRBD1. The germline gives CDR1 MNHEY, CDR2 SMNVEV (reference sequence). With 4 bases clipped from V and 8 bases from J, the junction kept 17 bases outside the gene matches. CDR3 length: 17 amino acids. CDR3 residues: CASSSNWDSPSTDEQFF. CDR3 DNA: TGTGCCAGCAGTTCGAATTGGGACAGTCCTTCGACGGATGAGCAGTTCTTC.

The CDR3 region is CASRRGQGIYEQYF. The CDR3 nucleotides are TGTGCCAGCAGACGCGGACAGGGGATATACGAGCAGTACTTC. The rearrangement uses TRBV6-5 and TRBJ2-7; 9 bases are shared with TRBD1. The V gene's germline CDR1 is MNHEY and CDR2 SVGAGI. The trim removed 6 bases at V and 4 bases at J, leaving 7 bases unmatched. The length of the CDR3 is 14 residues.

The V gene is TRBV29-1, the J gene TRBJ1-1; D is possibly TRBD1 (5 bases). This CDR3 comprises 14 residues. Trimming shortened V by 4 bases and J by 1 base, and 13 bases separated the two germline ends. The germline V gene has CDR1 SQVTM and CDR2 ANQGSEA. The DNA of the CDR3 is TGCAGCGTTGGTCCTCGGGGGAAGAACACTGAAGCTTTCTTT. It specifies CSVGPRGKNTEAFF.

V gene TRBV6-2 or TRBV6-3 combines with J gene TRBJ2-1; D not resolved. The CDR3 sequence is 13 residues long. The ends were cut back, 6 bases at V and 5 bases at J, with 11 bases in the middle. Germline V lookup: CDR1 MNHEY, CDR2 SVGEGT. The CDR3 nucleotides are TGTGCCAGCAGCCAGACGGGTGACAATGAGCAGTTCTTC. Protein sequence: CASSQTGDNEQFF.

The chain couples TRBV18 to TRBJ1-2, with a possible D match to TRBD1 (5 bases). V gave up 3 bases and J gave up 8 bases, with 16 bases separating them. CDR1 KGHSH and CDR2 LQKENI come from the germline V gene. This CDR3 is built from 14 residues. The CDR3 here is CASSPSSQGWGYTF. In DNA, the CDR3 is TGTGCCAGCTCACCCTCATCCCAGGGCTGGGGCTACACCTTC.

This chain joins TRBV28 and TRBJ1-6; no definite D call. Trimming pared 7 bases from V and 5 bases from J, leaving 21 bases between. In germline, CDR1 is MDHEN, CDR2 SYDVKM. CDR3 length: 17 amino acids. The CDR3 here is CASTTASAGINNSPLHF. The CDR3 DNA follows: TGTGCCAGCACTACAGCCTCGGCGGGGATCAATAATTCACCCCTCCACTTT.

This chain joins TRBV15 and TRBJ2-1, with a tentative D call TRBD2 (6 bases). Per the germline V gene, CDR1 is LNHNV and CDR2 is YYDKDF (reference sequence). Trimming shortened V by 1 base and J by 16 bases, and 14 bases separated the two germline ends. This CDR3 comprises 12 residues. CDR3: CATSRADYPIFF. Here the CDR3 DNA reads TGTGCCACCAGCAGAGCGGACTACCCAATCTTCTTC. Filled out from reference TRBV15 and TRBJ2-1, the complete variable domain reads DAMVIQNPRYQVTQFGKPVTLSCSQTLNHNVMYWYQQKSSQAPKLLFHYYDKDFNNEADTPDNFQSRRPNTSFCFLDIRSPGLGDTAMYLCATSRADYPIFFGPGTRLTVL.